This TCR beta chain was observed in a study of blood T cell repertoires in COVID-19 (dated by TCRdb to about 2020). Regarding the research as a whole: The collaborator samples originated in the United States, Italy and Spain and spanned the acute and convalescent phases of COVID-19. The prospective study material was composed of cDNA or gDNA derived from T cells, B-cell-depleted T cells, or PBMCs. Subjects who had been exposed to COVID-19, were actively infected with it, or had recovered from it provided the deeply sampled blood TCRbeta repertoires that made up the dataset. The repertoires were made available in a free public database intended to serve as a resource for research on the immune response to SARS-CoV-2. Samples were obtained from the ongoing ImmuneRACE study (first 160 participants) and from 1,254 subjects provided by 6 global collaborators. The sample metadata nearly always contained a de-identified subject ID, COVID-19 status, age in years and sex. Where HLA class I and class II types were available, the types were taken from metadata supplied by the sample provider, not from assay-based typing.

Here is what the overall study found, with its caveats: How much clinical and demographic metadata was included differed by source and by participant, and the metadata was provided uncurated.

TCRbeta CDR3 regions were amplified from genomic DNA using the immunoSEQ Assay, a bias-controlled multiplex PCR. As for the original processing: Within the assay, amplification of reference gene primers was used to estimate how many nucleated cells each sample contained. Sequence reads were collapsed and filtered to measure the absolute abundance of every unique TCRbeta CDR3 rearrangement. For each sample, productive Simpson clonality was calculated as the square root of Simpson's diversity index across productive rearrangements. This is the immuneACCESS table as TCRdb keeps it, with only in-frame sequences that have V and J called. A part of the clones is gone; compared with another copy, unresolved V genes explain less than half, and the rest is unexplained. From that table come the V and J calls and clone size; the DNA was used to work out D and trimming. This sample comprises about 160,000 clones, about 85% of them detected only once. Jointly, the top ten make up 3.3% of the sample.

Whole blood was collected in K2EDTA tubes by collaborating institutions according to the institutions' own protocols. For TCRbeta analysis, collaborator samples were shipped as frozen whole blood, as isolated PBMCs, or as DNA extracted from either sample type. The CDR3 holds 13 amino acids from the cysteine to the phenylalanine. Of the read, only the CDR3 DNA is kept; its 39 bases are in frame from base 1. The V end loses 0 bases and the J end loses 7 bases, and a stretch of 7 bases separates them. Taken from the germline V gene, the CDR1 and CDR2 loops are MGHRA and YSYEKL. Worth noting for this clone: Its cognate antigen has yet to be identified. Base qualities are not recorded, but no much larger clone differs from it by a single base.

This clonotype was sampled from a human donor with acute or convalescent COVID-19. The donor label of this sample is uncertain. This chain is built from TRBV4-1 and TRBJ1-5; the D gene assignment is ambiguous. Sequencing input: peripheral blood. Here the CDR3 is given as CASSQESRQPQHF. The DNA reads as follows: TGCGCCAGCAGCCAAGAATCGAGACAGCCCCAGCATTTT.